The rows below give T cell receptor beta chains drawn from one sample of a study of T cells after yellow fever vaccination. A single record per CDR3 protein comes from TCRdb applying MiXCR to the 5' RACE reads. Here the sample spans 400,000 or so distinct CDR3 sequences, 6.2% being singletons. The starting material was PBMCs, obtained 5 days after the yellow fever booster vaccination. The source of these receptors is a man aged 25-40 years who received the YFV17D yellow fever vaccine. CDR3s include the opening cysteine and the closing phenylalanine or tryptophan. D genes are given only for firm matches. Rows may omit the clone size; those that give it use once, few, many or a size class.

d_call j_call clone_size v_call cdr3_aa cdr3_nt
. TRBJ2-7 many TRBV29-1 CSVLWGAEQYF TGCAGCGTTCTTTGGGGCGCCGAGCAGTACTTC
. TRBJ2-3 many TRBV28 CASSSSRNTDTQYF TGTGCCAGCAGTTCGAGCCGAAACACAGATACGCAGTATTTT
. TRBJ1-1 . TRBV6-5 CASSYSPRGTEAFF TGTGCCAGCAGTTACTCGCCCCGGGGGACTGAAGCTTTCTTT
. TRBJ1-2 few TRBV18 CASSPPDKASYTF TGTGCCAGCTCACCACCGGACAAGGCAAGCTACACCTTC
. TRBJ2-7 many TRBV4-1 CASSQDPLDEQYF TGCGCCAGCAGCCAAGATCCCCTAGACGAGCAGTACTTC
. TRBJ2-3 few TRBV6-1 CASRDEGTDTQYF TGTGCCAGCAGAGACGAGGGCACAGATACGCAGTATTTT
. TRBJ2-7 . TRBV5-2 CARGRARGGIYDEQYF TGTGCCAGGGGCCGGGCTCGGGGCGGGATATACGACGAGCAGTACTTC
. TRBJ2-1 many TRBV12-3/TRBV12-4 CASSFLAMDNEQFF TGTGCCAGCAGTTTCCTAGCGATGGACAATGAGCAGTTCTTC
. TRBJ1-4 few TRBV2 CASSAGVGEKLFF TGTGCCAGCAGTGCTGGGGTGGGTGAAAAACTGTTTTTT
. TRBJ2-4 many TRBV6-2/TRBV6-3 CASSYSGGVAKNIQYF TGTGCCAGCAGTTACTCCGGAGGCGTAGCCAAAAACATTCAGTACTTC
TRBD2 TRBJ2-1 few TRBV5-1 CASSRLADNNEQFF TGCGCCAGCAGTCGACTAGCGGATAACAATGAGCAGTTCTTC
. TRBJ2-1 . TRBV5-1 CASSLGQQYNEQFF TGCGCCAGCAGCTTGGGGCAGCAGTACAATGAGCAGTTCTTC
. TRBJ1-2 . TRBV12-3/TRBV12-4 CASSLGSVHYGYTF TGTGCCAGCAGTTTGGGCAGCGTTCACTATGGCTACACCTTC
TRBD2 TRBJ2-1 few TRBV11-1 CASRQKRRPSGGGNNEQFF TGTGCCAGCAGACAAAAGCGGAGGCCGAGCGGGGGAGGGAACAATGAGCAGTTCTTC
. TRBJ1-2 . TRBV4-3 CASSQSQGFAYTF TGCGCCAGCAGCCAATCCCAGGGTTTCGCCTACACCTTC
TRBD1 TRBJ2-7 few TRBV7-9 CASSERGQIYEQYF TGTGCCAGCAGCGAAAGGGGGCAGATCTACGAGCAGTACTTC
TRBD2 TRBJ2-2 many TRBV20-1 CSARGLAVDTGELFF TGCAGTGCTAGGGGACTAGCGGTCGACACCGGGGAGCTGTTTTTT
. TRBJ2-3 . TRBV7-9 CASSLEGGLTQYF TGTGCCAGCAGCTTAGAGGGAGGCCTTACGCAGTATTTT
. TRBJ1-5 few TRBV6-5 CASSYTAGSNQPQHF TGTGCCAGCAGTTACACGGCGGGTAGCAATCAGCCCCAGCATTTT
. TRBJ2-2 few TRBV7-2 CASSLVIGLGDTGELFF TGTGCCAGCAGCTTAGTTATCGGCCTGGGCGACACCGGGGAGCTGTTTTTT
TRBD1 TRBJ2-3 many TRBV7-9 CASSWPGGDTQYF TGTGCCAGCAGCTGGCCAGGGGGAGATACGCAGTATTTT
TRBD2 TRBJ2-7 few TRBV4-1 CASSQEPPGRVYEQYF TGCGCCAGCAGCCAGGAACCACCCGGGAGGGTCTACGAGCAGTACTTC
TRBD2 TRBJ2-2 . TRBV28 CASILLWREKDGELFF TGTGCCAGCATCCTTCTCTGGCGGGAGAAGGACGGGGAGCTGTTTTTT
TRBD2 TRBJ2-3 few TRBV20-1 CSARVASGSPSTDTQYF TGCAGTGCTAGAGTGGCTAGCGGGTCACCTAGCACAGATACGCAGTATTTT
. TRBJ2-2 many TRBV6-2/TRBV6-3 CASHRRFGGKNTGELFF TGTGCCAGCCATCGTCGGTTTGGCGGCAAGAACACCGGGGAGCTGTTTTTT
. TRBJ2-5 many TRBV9 CASSVGWDRETQYF TGTGCCAGCAGCGTAGGATGGGATAGGGAGACCCAGTACTTC
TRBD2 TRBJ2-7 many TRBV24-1 CATGSSGTYEQYF TGTGCCACCGGGTCTAGCGGGACTTACGAGCAGTACTTC
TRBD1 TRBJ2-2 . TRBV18 CASSPQGVSTGELFF TGTGCCAGCTCACCTCAGGGGGTGAGCACCGGGGAGCTGTTTTTT
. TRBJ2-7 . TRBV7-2 CASSLEVVSSYEQYF TGTGCCAGCAGCTTAGAAGTCGTTAGCTCCTACGAGCAGTACTTC
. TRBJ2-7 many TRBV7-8 CASSPTGLPSAYEQYF TGTGCCAGCAGCCCGACCGGACTACCCAGCGCTTACGAGCAGTACTTC
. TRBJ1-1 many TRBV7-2 CASSLKRGTEAFF TGTGCCAGCAGCTTAAAGCGGGGAACTGAAGCTTTCTTT
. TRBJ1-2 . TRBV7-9 CASSLEGGHGYTF TGTGCCAGCAGCTTAGAAGGGGGGCATGGCTACACCTTC
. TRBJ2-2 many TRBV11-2 CASSRTPNTGELFF TGTGCCAGCAGCCGAACACCGAACACCGGGGAGCTGTTTTTT